The rows below give T cell receptor beta chains drawn from one sample of a study of T cells in Graves' hyperthyroidism and ophthalmopathy. TCRdb re-called the multiplex PCR reads through MiXCR, storing one row per CDR3 protein. The sample has 450,000 to 650,000 distinct CDR3 sequences, 14% seen once. The sample taken for sequencing was blood. The receptor source for this set is a woman younger than 35 with Graves' ophthalmopathy. Both conserved end residues are part of each CDR3. D genes are given only for firm matches. Some rows have no size entry. The others give once, few or many, or a class for an expanded clone.

cdr3_nt: TGTGCCAGCAGTTACATAGCGGGAGGGCATTACGAGCAGTACTTC
cdr3_aa: CASSYIAGGHYEQYF
clone_size: many
j_call: TRBJ2-7
d_call: TRBD2
v_call: TRBV6-5

cdr3_nt: TGTGCCAGCAGTGACTCGGTTGGGCTCCATGGCGGGGAGCTGTTTTTT
cdr3_aa: CASSDSVGLHGGELFF
clone_size: -
j_call: TRBJ2-2
d_call: -
v_call: TRBV6-4

cdr3_nt: TGTGCCAGCAGTTTACCCCCAGGGGTTAATGAAAAACTGTTTTTT
cdr3_aa: CASSLPPGVNEKLFF
clone_size: -
j_call: TRBJ1-4
d_call: -
v_call: TRBV28

cdr3_nt: TGTGCCACCATGAGCGAGGCTTCCTACGAGCAGTACTTC
cdr3_aa: CATMSEASYEQYF
clone_size: many
j_call: TRBJ2-7
d_call: -
v_call: TRBV24-1

cdr3_nt: TGTGCCAGCAGTTGGGGGATTACAGGGATCTATGGCTACACCTTC
cdr3_aa: CASSWGITGIYGYTF
clone_size: many
j_call: TRBJ1-2
d_call: -
v_call: TRBV6-1

cdr3_nt: TGCAGCGTTGAGGTTGGCGGGAGCACTGAAGCTTTCTTT
cdr3_aa: CSVEVGGSTEAFF
clone_size: -
j_call: TRBJ1-1
d_call: -
v_call: TRBV29-1

cdr3_nt: TGTGCCGCGAGACTAGCGGGGACGTCCTACAATGAGCAGTTCTTC
cdr3_aa: CAARLAGTSYNEQFF
clone_size: -
j_call: TRBJ2-1
d_call: TRBD2
v_call: TRBV7-3

cdr3_nt: TGTGCCAGCAGCTTAGCTCATTGGGGCCGGAACACTGAAGCTTTCTTT
cdr3_aa: CASSLAHWGRNTEAFF
clone_size: -
j_call: TRBJ1-1
d_call: -
v_call: TRBV7-6

cdr3_nt: TGCAGTGCACATTACGAGCAGTACTTC
cdr3_aa: CSAHYEQYF
clone_size: many
j_call: TRBJ2-7
d_call: -
v_call: TRBV20-1

cdr3_nt: TGTGCCAGCAGCGTGGGGACAGAACTCAATCAGCCCCAGCATTTT
cdr3_aa: CASSVGTELNQPQHF
clone_size: -
j_call: TRBJ1-5
d_call: TRBD1
v_call: TRBV9

cdr3_nt: TGTGCCAGCACCACCGATTGGTACGAGCAGTACTTC
cdr3_aa: CASTTDWYEQYF
clone_size: many
j_call: TRBJ2-7
d_call: -
v_call: TRBV28